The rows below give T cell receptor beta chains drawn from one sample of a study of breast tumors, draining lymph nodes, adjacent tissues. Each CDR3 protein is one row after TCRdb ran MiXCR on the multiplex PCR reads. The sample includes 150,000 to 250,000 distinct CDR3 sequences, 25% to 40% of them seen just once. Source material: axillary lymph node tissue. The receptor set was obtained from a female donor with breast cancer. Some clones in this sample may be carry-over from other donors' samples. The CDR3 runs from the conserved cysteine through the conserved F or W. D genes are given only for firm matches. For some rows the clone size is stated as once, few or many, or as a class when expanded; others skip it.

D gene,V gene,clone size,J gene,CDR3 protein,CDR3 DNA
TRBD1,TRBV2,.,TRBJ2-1,CASSVLGGGGRFF,TGTGCCAGCAGTGTATTAGGGGGCGGTGGGCGGTTCTTC
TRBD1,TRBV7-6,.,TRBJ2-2,CASSLDFEGARTGELFF,TGTGCCAGCAGCTTAGACTTTGAGGGGGCGAGGACCGGGGAGCTGTTTTTT
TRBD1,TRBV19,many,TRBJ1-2,CASSVGGDYGYTF,TGTGCCAGTAGTGTAGGGGGCGACTATGGCTACACCTTC
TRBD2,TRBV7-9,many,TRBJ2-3,CAIHTGTSGRAVTDTQYF,TGTGCCATACATACCGGGACTAGCGGGAGGGCCGTTACAGATACGCAGTATTTT
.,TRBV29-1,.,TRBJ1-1,CSVNRLNTEAFF,TGCAGCGTAAACAGGTTAAACACTGAAGCTTTCTTT
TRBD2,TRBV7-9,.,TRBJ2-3,CASSSGTSGDTDTQYF,TGTGCCAGCAGCTCCGGGACTAGCGGGGACACAGATACGCAGTATTTT
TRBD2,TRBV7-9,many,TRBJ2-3,CASSRPGLATDTQYF,TGTGCCAGCAGTCGGCCTGGACTAGCGACAGATACGCAGTATTTT
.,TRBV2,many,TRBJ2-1,CASSWDTSSYNEQFF,TGTGCCAGCAGTTGGGACACTAGTTCCTACAATGAGCAGTTCTTC
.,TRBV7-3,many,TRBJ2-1,CASSPQKVPYNEQFF,TGTGCCAGCAGCCCTCAAAAGGTCCCCTACAATGAGCAGTTCTTC
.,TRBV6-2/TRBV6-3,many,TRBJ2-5,CASSYASGKETQYF,TGTGCCAGCAGTTATGCGTCGGGAAAGGAGACCCAGTACTTC
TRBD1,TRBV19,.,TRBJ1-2,CASSDGQGSIYGYTF,TGTGCCAGTAGTGACGGACAGGGATCAATCTATGGCTACACCTTC
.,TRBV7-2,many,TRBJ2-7,CASSLEGTSYEQYF,TGTGCCAGCAGCTTAGAAGGGACCTCCTACGAGCAGTACTTC
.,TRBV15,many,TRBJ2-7,CATGQGVDEQYF,TGTGCCACCGGTCAGGGTGTCGACGAGCAGTACTTC
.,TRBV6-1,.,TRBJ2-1,CASNLYGSYNEQFF,TGTGCCAGCAATCTTTACGGCTCCTACAATGAGCAGTTCTTC